This entry features one T cell receptor (beta chain) sequence. The sample contains more than one DNA sequence encoding this CDR3. V shed 6 bases and J shed 4 bases, with 9 bases lying between them. CDR1 is SEHNR, CDR2 FQNEAQ, per germline (reference sequence). The CDR3 loop spans 12 amino acids. TCRB transcripts that were expressed got sequenced, as all of the isolated RNA had been reverse transcribed. TCRdb keeps only in-frame clones here, not all; method: immunoSEQ multiplex PCR. This repertoire shows 130,000 or so clones, less than 10% found once; its top ten account for 0.65%. This sample is drawn from a study of beta chain features in type 1 diabetes.

Sequencing input: central memory CD4+ T cells from blood. The sequence derives from a woman between 40 and 50 years old in good health. The chain couples TRBV7-9 to TRBJ1-2, with a weak D call TRBD1 (5 bases). The chain's CDR3 is CASSLDSYGYTF. CDR3 in DNA: TGTGCCAGCAGTCTCGACAGCTATGGCTACACCTTC.